A single sample gave rise to the 24 T cell receptor beta chains below, sequenced in a study of T-cell reconstitution after alpha-beta-depleted transplantation in children. The authors prepared the TCRbeta library with unique molecular identifiers. TCRdb reprocessed the PCR reads with MiXCR, giving one entry per CDR3 protein. The table shows some 81,000 distinct CDR3 sequences, with around 14% occurring only once. The source was PBMCs, mostly from graft donor cells, collected 180 days after TCRalphabeta/CD19-depleted stem cell transplant. These receptors all come from a male patient between 2 and 10 years old who had a stem cell transplant for acute lymphoblastic leukemia, so the T cells may come from the graft donor.

In this sample, this clonotype turned up many times. This chain connects TRBV10-2 to TRBJ2-7; weak D call: TRBD2 (5 bases). There are 14 residues in the CDR3. Between the trimmed V and J ends, which lost 8 bases and 2 bases, there was a span of 16 bases. Germline CDR1 is WSHSY and CDR2 is SAAADI. The chain's CDR3 is CASRRRLPPYEQYF. Written as DNA, the CDR3 is TGCGCCAGCCGGAGGAGGCTACCTCCCTACGAGCAGTACTTC.

This clonotype has a handful of counts. The chain couples TRBV29-1 to TRBJ2-2, with D perhaps matching TRBD1 or TRBD2 (7 bases each). CDR3 length: 14 residues. Per germline, CDR1 SQVTM and CDR2 ANQGSEA. Trimming took off 6 bases at V and 4 bases at J, with 15 bases between the two ends. CDR3 sequence reads: CSVHRGGITGELFF. CDR3 bases: TGCAGCGTCCACAGGGGAGGGATCACCGGGGAGCTGTTTTTT.

Only a few counts were recorded for this clonotype. The gene calls are TRBV12-3 or TRBV12-4 and TRBJ2-7; D uncertain. The ends were cut back, 5 bases at V and 5 bases at J, with 19 bases in the middle. This CDR3 contains 15 residues. CDR3 loop: CASSLLTPGVDEQYF. In nucleotides, the CDR3 is TGTGCCAGCAGTCTCCTAACCCCAGGTGTCGACGAGCAGTACTTC.

This clonotype has just a few counts. V and J are TRBV11-2 and TRBJ1-1, with D unclear. The V gene's germline CDR1 is SGHAT and CDR2 FQNNGV. The CDR3 totals 11 residues. V was shortened by 0 bases and J by 8 bases, with 4 bases between the two germline ends. The CDR3 protein is CASSLEVEAFF. In DNA, the CDR3 is TGTGCCAGCAGCTTAGAGGTAGAAGCTTTCTTT.

The rearrangement links TRBV4-2 to TRBJ2-6; 13 nucleotides match TRBD2. This CDR3 spans 17 amino acids. V shed 4 bases and J 3 bases; nucleotides not matched to a gene: 3. Germline V gene data show CDR1 as LGHNA and CDR2 as YNFKEQ. The CDR3 spells CASSPWTSGGGANVLTF. As DNA, the CDR3 is TGTGCCAGCAGCCCATGGACTAGCGGGGGTGGGGCCAACGTCCTGACTTTC.

CDR3 nucleotide sequence: TGCGCCAGCTGCTCTGGGGATCAGCCCCAGCATTTT. This sequence encodes CASCSGDQPQHF. This chain connects TRBV5-1 to TRBJ1-5; D call uncertain. Germline V gives CDR1 SGHRS, CDR2 YFSETQ. The V end lost 7 bases, the J end lost 5 bases, and 10 bases lay between the germline ends. The CDR3 contains 12 residues.

The chain has TRBV4-3 and TRBJ1-2; D is ambiguous. CDR1 and CDR2 (germline): LGHNA, YSLEER. The CDR3 totals 17 residues. Trimming removed 7 bases from V and 3 bases from J, with 24 bases in between. The CDR3 sequence is CASKAKKVQVTHYGYTF. The CDR3 nucleotides are TGCGCCAGCAAAGCCAAGAAGGTGCAGGTAACCCACTATGGCTACACCTTC.

The sample holds a few counts of this clonotype. The CDR3 DNA follows: TGTGCCAGCAGTATTCGGGGGAACTACGAGCAGTACTTC. Amino acid sequence: CASSIRGNYEQYF. The V call is TRBV6-1, the J call TRBJ2-7; the D gene is possibly TRBD2 (6 bases). Trimming removed 5 bases at V and 3 bases at J, with 11 bases between. Germline V lookup: CDR1 MNHNS, CDR2 SASEGT. The CDR3 sequence is 13 residues long.

Judged by abundance, this clonotype is medium-sized (0.01 to 0.1%). The rearrangement links TRBV19 to TRBJ2-1; TRBD2 agrees at 8 bases. Germline assignment: CDR1 LNHDA and CDR2 SQIVND (reference sequence). There are 15 residues in the CDR3. V trimming: 3 bases; J trimming: 4 bases; junction bases outside the gene matches: 5. The CDR3 DNA reads TGTGCCAGTAGTATCGGAGCGGGGGTTTACAATGAGCAGTTCTTC. Residues: CASSIGAGVYNEQFF.

There are a few counts of this clonotype. This chain uses TRBV5-1 with TRBJ1-4; the D is unclear. The CDR3 extends over 14 amino acids. Germline V CDR1 and CDR2: SGHRS, YFSETQ. V was shortened by 3 bases and J by 4 bases, with 10 bases between the two germline ends. The CDR3 region is CASSSDGINEKLFF. The CDR3 DNA sequence: TGCGCCAGCAGCTCTGACGGGATTAATGAAAAACTGTTTTTT. The full variable domain, with the rest looked up from reference TRBV5-1 and TRBJ1-4, is KAGVTQTPRYLIKTRGQQVTLSCSPISGHRSVSWYQQTPGQGLQFLFEYFSETQRNKGNFPGRFSGRQFSNSRSEMNVSTLELGDSALYLCASSSDGINEKLFFGSGTQLSVL.

This clonotype occurred once. The chain carries TRBV5-1 and TRBJ2-7, with D tentatively TRBD1 or TRBD2 (5 bases each). There are 14 residues in the CDR3. Trimming cost V 4 bases and J 0 bases, with 11 bases left between them. CDR1 and CDR2 from the germline V gene are SGHRS and YFSETQ. CDR3 nucleotide sequence: TGCGCCAGCAGCGGGGGACCGTACTCCTACGAGCAGTACTTC. Translation: CASSGGPYSYEQYF.

This clonotype occurred a few times. The gene calls are TRBV29-1 and TRBJ2-3; 8 bases map to TRBD1. This CDR3 spans 13 amino acids. Germline CDR1 and CDR2: SQVTM and ANQGSEA. V shed 3 bases and J 6 bases; nucleotides not matched to a gene: 5. CDR3 DNA: TGCAGCGTTGAGACAGGGGTCCACGATACGCAGTATTTT. Translated, it gives CSVETGVHDTQYF.

The genes are TRBV7-2 and TRBJ1-5; 7 bases are shared with TRBD1. Trimming cost V 3 bases and J 3 bases; bases outside gene matches: 8. The CDR3 has 16 residues. Germline CDR1 SGHTA, CDR2 FQGNSA. The CDR3 DNA reads TGTGCCAGCAGCTTTCGTACAGGGGCGTCCAATCAGCCCCAGCATTTT. This sequence encodes CASSFRTGASNQPQHF.

The sample holds a few counts of this clonotype. The rearrangement uses TRBV29-1 and TRBJ2-1; no firm D call. V was shortened by 6 bases and J by 10 bases, with 16 bases between the two germline ends. Per germline, CDR1 SQVTM and CDR2 ANQGSEA. The CDR3 is 12 residues long. CDR3 residues: CSVREAVREQFF. The CDR3 DNA reads TGCAGCGTGAGAGAGGCTGTTCGGGAGCAGTTCTTC.

The chain uses TRBV7-6 and TRBJ2-1; TRBD1 matches at 7 bases. Germline V gene data show CDR1 as SGHVS and CDR2 as FNYEAQ. This CDR3 spans 17 amino acids. Germline trimming cut 4 bases from V and 12 bases from J; bases unmatched to any gene: 21. As DNA, the CDR3 is TGTGCCAGCAGCTACTTGGGTAGATGGACAGGACAAATGGGGCAGTTCTTC. Translating gives CASSYLGRWTGQMGQFF.

The genes are TRBV5-4 and TRBJ2-3; 11 bases map to TRBD2. CDR3 length equals 17 residues. The V segment lost 1 base and the J segment 5 bases; nucleotides outside the gene matches: 9. From germline, CDR1 is SGHNT and CDR2 YYREEE (reference sequence). DNA for the CDR3: TGTGCCAGCAGCTTGCGGTTAGCGGGGGGGCCGAAAGATACGCAGTATTTT. Residues: CASSLRLAGGPKDTQYF. Filled out from reference TRBV5-4 and TRBJ2-3, the complete variable domain reads ETGVTQSPTHLIKTRGQQVTLRCSSQSGHNTVSWYQQALGQGPQFIFQYYREEENGRGNFPPRFSGLQFPNYSSELNVNALELDDSALYLCASSLRLAGGPKDTQYFGPGTRLTVL.

This clonotype was observed many times. The V gene is TRBV5-1, the J gene TRBJ1-2; D remains unclear. Germline CDR1 is SGHRS and CDR2 is YFSETQ. The CDR3 runs 13 residues. The ends were cut back, 2 bases at V and 2 bases at J, with 7 bases in the middle. The CDR3 DNA is TGCGCCAGCAGCTTCGGGAGCAACTATGGCTACACCTTC. It encodes CASSFGSNYGYTF.

This chain links TRBV4-3 with TRBJ1-4; TRBD1 matches at 7 bases. V gave up 0 bases and J gave up 4 bases; unmatched junction bases: 5. The germline V gene encodes CDR1 LGHNA and CDR2 YSLEER. CDR3 length: 16 residues. CDR3 nucleotides: TGCGCCAGCAGCCAAGAGGAGGGACAGCTTAATGAAAAACTGTTTTTT. The encoded protein is CASSQEEGQLNEKLFF.

The chain employs TRBV20-1 and TRBJ1-6, with 7 bases aligning to TRBD1. The CDR3 is 12 amino acids. CDR1 DFQATT and CDR2 SNEGSKA come from the germline V gene (reference sequence). J was trimmed by 14 bases and V by 4 bases; bases with no gene match: 8. The CDR3 reads CSAIRQGRALHF. DNA of the CDR3: TGCAGTGCTATACGACAGGGAAGAGCCCTCCACTTT.

In its sample, this clonotype was seen once. This sequence joins TRBV27 and TRBJ2-7; a possible D gene is TRBD1 (5 bases). This CDR3 contains 13 residues. The ends were cut back, 1 base at V and 6 bases at J, with 10 bases in the middle. Germline-derived CDR1 and CDR2 are MNHEY and SMNVEV (reference sequence). CDR3 DNA sequence: TGTGCCAGCAGTTTATTTTTAGGGGTCGAGCAGTACTTC. Translation gives CASSLFLGVEQYF.

This clonotype was recorded a few times. CDR3 nucleotides: TGCGCCAGCAGCGGTTTGGGGGGTCGGGGAGAGACCCAGTACTTC. It translates to CASSGLGGRGETQYF. The chain has TRBV5-1 and TRBJ2-5; maybe TRBD2 (6 bases). The CDR3 covers 15 residues. V lost 4 bases to trimming and J lost 4 bases, with 17 bases between them. Germline V gene lookup returns CDR1 SGHRS and CDR2 YFSETQ.

The chain employs TRBV6-5 and TRBJ1-4; the D gene is possibly TRBD1 (5 bases). The CDR3 spans 11 residues. Trimming stripped 8 bases from V and 7 bases from J, with 8 bases between. From germline, CDR1 is MNHEY and CDR2 SVGAGI. In DNA form, the CDR3 reads TGTGCCAGCGGTAGGGGTGAAAAACTGTTTTTT. Protein product: CASGRGEKLFF.

This clonotype came up a few times. The J gene is TRBJ1-2, the V gene TRBV7-2, with a possible D match to TRBD1 (6 bases). This CDR3 has 16 amino acids. Trimming removed 0 bases from V and 4 bases from J, with 15 bases in between. The germline V gene encodes CDR1 SGHTA and CDR2 FQGNSA. For the CDR3, the DNA is TGTGCCAGCAGCTTAGCAGGGGGAAGGTGTTTCTATGGCTACACCTTC. This sequence encodes CASSLAGGRCFYGYTF.

This clonotype was seen a handful of times. The J gene is TRBJ1-5, the V gene TRBV27; D gene unclear. The V end lost 5 bases, the J end lost 5 bases, and 10 bases lay between the germline ends. From germline, CDR1 is MNHEY and CDR2 SMNVEV (reference sequence). The CDR3 has 13 amino acids. DNA of the CDR3: TGTGCCAGCAGTAGGAATAGATATCAGCCCCAGCATTTT. The encoded protein is CASSRNRYQPQHF.